Presented here are 16 T cell receptor beta chains from one specimen sequenced in a study of T cells in Graves' hyperthyroidism and ophthalmopathy. TCR beta CDR3 region amplification was performed from RNA transcripts. The primer set for the first-round RT-PCR of the TCR CDR3 was HTBI. TCRdb re-analysed the multiplex PCR reads in MiXCR, keeping a single row per CDR3 protein. The table includes 95,000 to 100,000 distinct CDR3 sequences, around 50% detected once. Sequenced input: blood. The origin of the receptors is a woman in her 40s with Graves' hyperthyroidism.

This clonotype turned up a few times. The rearrangement links TRBV7-9 to TRBJ1-3; D ambiguous. The CDR3 sequence is 16 residues long. Trimming removed 6 bases from V and 0 bases from J, with 15 bases in between. The germline V gene encodes CDR1 SEHNR and CDR2 FQNEAQ (reference sequence). The CDR3 DNA is TGTGCCAGCAGTTTGGACTTCAGTTACTCTGGAAACACCATATATTTT. It translates to CASSLDFSYSGNTIYF.

The chain is built from TRBV15 and TRBJ2-5; D ambiguous. Germline CDR1 and CDR2: LNHNV and YYDKDF (reference sequence). V shed 4 bases and J shed 7 bases, with 16 bases lying between them. The CDR3 contains 14 residues. The CDR3 is CATSIPRRSGTQYF. The CDR3 nucleotides are TGTGCCACCAGCATCCCTCGCCGGAGTGGGACCCAGTACTTC.

This clonotype was observed a single time. J is TRBJ1-5 and V is TRBV5-1; D is uncertain. The CDR3 consists of 15 residues. In germline, CDR1 is SGHRS, CDR2 YFSETQ. V gave up 0 bases and J gave up 6 bases, with 13 bases separating them. The CDR3 is CASSLAGTGSQPQHF. The DNA of the CDR3 is TGCGCCAGCAGCTTGGCAGGAACGGGCAGTCAGCCCCAGCATTTT.

The DNA for the CDR3 is TGCGCCAGCAGCTTGAGGGACTCGACCCAGTACTTC. Its protein product is CASSLRDSTQYF. The chain carries TRBV5-1 and TRBJ2-5; D is perhaps TRBD2 (6 bases). Germline V lookup: CDR1 SGHRS, CDR2 YFSETQ. The CDR3 consists of 12 residues. Trimming removed 1 base from V and 7 bases from J, with 8 bases in between.

The genes are TRBV15 and TRBJ2-2, with 11 positions matching TRBD2. CDR1 and CDR2 from the germline V gene are LNHNV and YYDKDF (reference sequence). The length of the CDR3 is 17 residues. Unmatched junction bases numbered 5, after V lost 5 bases and J lost 0 bases. CDR3 DNA sequence: TGTGCCACCAGCCCGCCGACTAGCGGGGCGAACACCGGGGAGCTGTTTTTT. Residues: CATSPPTSGANTGELFF.

This clonotype was seen a handful of times. The chain carries TRBV7-2 and TRBJ2-7; TRBD2 might be the D (5 bases). The V end lost 6 bases, the J end lost 2 bases, and 14 bases lay between the germline ends. Germline lookup yields CDR1 SGHTA and CDR2 FQGNSA. The CDR3 sequence is 14 residues long. CDR3 in amino acids: CASSFSGYTYEQYF. In nucleotides, the CDR3 is TGTGCCAGCAGTTTTTCGGGGTATACCTACGAGCAGTACTTC.

Only a few counts were recorded for this clonotype. The rearrangement links TRBV2 to TRBJ2-7; 8 positions match TRBD1. The ends lost 5 bases at V and 2 bases at J; junction bases unmatched: 11. The CDR3 runs to 16 residues. The germline CDR1 and CDR2 sequences are SNHLY and FYNNEI. CDR3 loop: CASSYWTGTGPYEQYF. The CDR3 region has the DNA TGTGCCAGCAGTTACTGGACTGGGACAGGACCCTACGAGCAGTACTTC.

This clonotype was counted ten times or more. The chain uses TRBV5-5 and TRBJ1-1; weak D call: TRBD1 (5 bases). Trimming cost V 3 bases and J 3 bases, with 15 bases left between them. Germline V CDR1 and CDR2: SGHKS, YYEKEE (reference sequence). The CDR3 is 15 residues long. The CDR3 spells CASSSPGTADTEAFF. DNA of the CDR3: TGTGCCAGCAGCTCCCCAGGGACTGCGGACACTGAAGCTTTCTTT.

The rearrangement uses TRBV6-1 and TRBJ2-7; TRBD1 matches at 9 bases. The CDR3 contains 15 residues. The V segment lost 5 bases and the J segment 1 base; nucleotides outside the gene matches: 6. Germline CDR1 is MNHNS and CDR2 is SASEGT. This CDR3 is CASSWRDRASYEQYF. In DNA form, the CDR3 reads TGTGCCAGCAGTTGGAGGGACAGGGCTTCCTACGAGCAGTACTTC.

This clonotype was observed once. This may come from a read error, since a much larger clone is one base off. This chain joins TRBV5-1 and TRBJ1-1; no clear D. CDR3 length: 15 residues. CDR1 and CDR2 from the germline V gene are SGHRS and YFSETQ. Here the CDR3 reads CARSFGPLSNTEAFF. The CDR3 DNA follows: TGCGCCCGCAGCTTCGGCCCGCTCAGCAACACTGAAGCTTTCTTT.

This clonotype was counted ten times or more. The chain combines TRBV28 with TRBJ1-4, with a weak D call TRBD1 (5 bases). V was shortened by 5 bases and J by 6 bases, with 13 bases between the two germline ends. This CDR3 has 14 amino acids. CDR1 is MDHEN and CDR2 is SYDVKM in the germline V gene. The CDR3 here is CASSPQVFDEKLFF. In DNA form, the CDR3 reads TGTGCCAGCAGTCCACAGGTGTTTGATGAAAAACTGTTTTTT.

To note about this clonotype: It may be a read error: a sequence one base away is much more abundant. J is TRBJ2-2 and V is TRBV4-3; no definite D call. Germline loops: CDR1 LGHNA, CDR2 YSLEER. Trimming took off 4 bases at V and 5 bases at J, with 14 bases between the two ends. The CDR3 sequence is 15 residues long. Here the CDR3 reads CASSRDGSVTGELFF. The CDR3 DNA reads as TGCGCCAGCAGCCGCGATGGGTCAGTAACCGGGGAGCTGTTTTTT.

The gene calls are TRBV29-1 and TRBJ1-2; 10 nucleotides line up with TRBD1. The CDR3 has 11 residues. Germline V lookup: CDR1 SQVTM, CDR2 ANQGSEA. V was clipped by 7 bases and J by 6 bases; unmatched bases: 2. The CDR3 reads CSAGQGDGYTF. CDR3 bases: TGCAGCGCCGGACAGGGGGATGGCTACACCTTC.

About this clonotype: A read error may explain this, as a much larger clone is one base away. The rearrangement uses TRBV29-1 and TRBJ1-1, with D possibly TRBD1 on 6 matching bases. Trimming removed 7 bases from V and 7 bases from J, with 22 bases in between. CDR1 is SQVTM and CDR2 is ANQGSEA in the germline V gene. The CDR3 length is 14 residues. Written as DNA, the CDR3 is TGCAGCGCTGGAAGGGGGTCCCGAACAGATGAAGCTTTCTTT. Translated, it gives CSAGRGSRTDEAFF.

At least ten counts were recorded for this clonotype. The V and J genes are TRBV10-2 and TRBJ2-5; 11 positions match TRBD2. Germline lookup yields CDR1 WSHSY and CDR2 SAAADI. The junction had 6 bases not matched to a gene; V was cut back by 5 bases and J by 7 bases. The CDR3 runs to 14 residues. The CDR3 DNA is TGCGCCAGCAGTCCCTCCGGGACTAGCGGGACCCAGTACTTC. Protein product: CASSPSGTSGTQYF.

Concerning this clonotype: A much more abundant neighbour one base away suggests this may be a read error. J is TRBJ1-6 and V is TRBV10-3, with D maybe TRBD1 (5 bases). The V gene lost 5 bases and the J gene lost 8 bases, with 7 bases spanning the gap. Germline values: CDR1 ENHRY, CDR2 SYGVKD. The CDR3 runs 12 residues. The CDR3 protein is CAISQGDSPLHF. The CDR3 DNA sequence: TGTGCCATCAGTCAGGGCGATTCACCCCTCCACTTT.